The 14 T cell receptor beta chains presented below share a single source sample, sequenced in a study of vaccination and CD4 T cells after COVID-19 (dated by TCRdb to the early 2020s). The library was generated by PCR. Sequencing used an Illumina iSeq 100. DNA from cultured CD4+ T cells was subjected to TCR sequencing with the Oncomine TCR Beta short-read assay at the Johns Hopkins FTIC core. Using fastp at Q25 and MiXCR, TCRdb reprocessed the public reads and kept productive beta chains. Here each entry gathers all rows of one CDR3 protein and keeps the most common genes and DNA. For this sample the table gives over 15,000 distinct CDR3 sequences, of which around 55% were detected only once. 30% to 35% of the sample goes to the ten largest clones. The treatment or condition tag for this specimen amounts to: approximately 10-day PBMC culture with coronavirus spike peptide pools or control peptides (ViraFEST assay).

Their specific antigens are unknown. The specimen comprised cultured CD4+ T cells from blood, sampled after SARS-CoV-2 vaccination. Source of these receptors: a human donor with COVID-19.

The CDR3 DNA sequence: TGTGCCACCCAAAGGGGAGTGAACACTGAAGCTTTCTTT. Its translation is CATQRGVNTEAFF. The rearrangement uses TRBV19 and TRBJ1-1; D possibly corresponds to TRBD1 (5 bases). Between the trimmed V and J ends, which lost 10 bases and 0 bases, there was a span of 12 bases. The V gene's germline CDR1 is LNHDA and CDR2 SQIVND (reference sequence). The CDR3 has 13 residues.

The chain recombines TRBV19 with TRBJ2-2; 8 bases fit TRBD1. Germline V gene lookup returns CDR1 LNHDA and CDR2 SQIVND (reference sequence). V lost 6 bases and J lost 0; bases outside the gene matches: 3. This CDR3 contains 15 residues. The CDR3: CASRSDRANTGELFF. In DNA, the CDR3 is TGTGCCAGTAGATCGGACAGGGCGAACACCGGGGAGCTGTTTTTT.

This clonotype was found a few times. The genes are TRBV5-4 and TRBJ1-2; 8 bases are shared with TRBD1. The V segment lost 4 bases and the J segment 4 bases; nucleotides outside the gene matches: 6. The CDR3 contains 14 residues. Germline V gene sequence: CDR1 SGHNT, CDR2 YYREEE (reference sequence). CDR3 region: CASSLRTGTYGYTF. In nucleotides, the CDR3 is TGTGCCAGCAGCCTCCGGACAGGGACCTATGGCTACACCTTC.

The V and J genes are TRBV12-3 or TRBV12-4 and TRBJ2-1; D may be TRBD2 (5 bases). The V and J ends lost 2 bases and 8 bases respectively, with 10 bases between them. CDR3 length: 13 amino acids. The CDR3 loop reads CASSLRSGDEQFF. CDR3 coding DNA: TGTGCCAGCAGTTTAAGGTCCGGGGATGAGCAGTTCTTC.

V gene TRBV27 combines with J gene TRBJ2-1; TRBD1 might be the D (5 bases). V lost 4 bases and J lost 10, with 14 bases in between. CDR1 and CDR2 from the germline V gene are MNHEY and SMNVEV (reference sequence). The CDR3 has 13 residues. The CDR3 sequence is CASSSAQGREQFF. CDR3 nucleotide sequence: TGTGCCAGCAGTTCCGCTCAGGGCCGGGAGCAGTTCTTC.

This rearrangement joins TRBV7-2 to TRBJ2-1, with D perhaps TRBD2 (5 bases). Trimming removed 5 bases at V and 6 bases at J, with 11 bases between. CDR1 is SGHTA and CDR2 is FQGNSA in the germline V gene. The CDR3 consists of 13 residues. The CDR3 is CASSARTFNEQFF. The CDR3 nucleotides read TGTGCCAGCAGCGCGCGGACTTTCAATGAGCAGTTCTTC.

This clonotype was seen a handful of times. J is TRBJ2-5 and V is TRBV12-3 or TRBV12-4; D gene ambiguous. The ends were cut back, 1 base at V and 5 bases at J, with 14 bases in the middle. This CDR3 spans 15 amino acids. Here the CDR3 DNA reads TGTGCCAGCAGTTTAGTAGGACCCCAGCCGGAGACCCAGTACTTC. Encoded protein: CASSLVGPQPETQYF.

The chain employs TRBV30 and TRBJ1-2; perhaps TRBD1 as D (5 bases). V dropped 0 bases and J dropped 4 bases, with 12 bases sitting between them. The CDR3 spans 14 residues. Germline V gene data show CDR1 as GTSNPN and CDR2 as SVGIG (reference sequence). The CDR3 here is CAWSVTGRAYGYTF. In DNA form, the CDR3 reads TGTGCCTGGAGTGTAACGGGCAGGGCCTATGGCTACACCTTC.

The rearrangement joins TRBV6-4 to TRBJ2-2; D unresolved. The ends were cut back, 7 bases at V and 0 bases at J, with 9 bases in the middle. The CDR3 extends over 14 amino acids. Germline lookup yields CDR1 MRHNA and CDR2 SNTAGT. Written as DNA, the CDR3 is TGTGCCAGCACCCCCAGCGCGAACACCGGGGAGCTGTTTTTT. Protein sequence: CASTPSANTGELFF.

This chain links TRBV24-1 with TRBJ2-6; tentative D call: TRBD1 (6 bases). Germline CDR1 is KGHDR and CDR2 is SFDVKD. The V gene lost 3 bases and the J gene lost 4 bases, with 15 bases spanning the gap. CDR3 length: 17 amino acids. This chain's CDR3 is CATSDGTRSLGANVLTF. DNA of the CDR3: TGTGCCACCAGTGATGGGACACGGAGCTTGGGGGCCAACGTCCTGACTTTC.

This clonotype showed up just once. The J gene is TRBJ2-3, the V gene TRBV7-6; TRBD2 aligns across 12 bases. V was clipped by 4 bases and J by 0 bases; unmatched bases: 5. Germline CDR1 is SGHVS and CDR2 is FNYEAQ. This CDR3 has 17 amino acids. CDR3 sequence (DNA): TGTGCCAGCAGCTCTAGCGGGGGGGTTCCTAGCACAGATACGCAGTATTTT. Translated, it gives CASSSSGGVPSTDTQYF.

The chain uses TRBV6-1 and TRBJ1-6; 7 bases agree with TRBD1. The CDR3 consists of 15 residues. CDR1 is MNHNS, CDR2 SASEGT, per germline. V shed 6 bases, J shed 6 bases, and the junction held 8 bases outside the gene matches. CDR3 nucleotides: TGTGCCAGCAGAAGAACCGGGACAGCTAATTCACCCCTCCACTTT. Protein: CASRRTGTANSPLHF.

This chain joins TRBV6-1 and TRBJ1-2; 9 bases agree with TRBD1. From germline, CDR1 is MNHNS and CDR2 SASEGT. The CDR3 contains 15 residues. V gave up 6 bases and J gave up 5 bases; unmatched junction bases: 10. The CDR3 loop is CASRHTGGGGYGYTF. In nucleotides, the CDR3 is TGTGCCAGCAGGCATACAGGGGGCGGGGGGTATGGCTACACCTTC.

This clonotype was seen a handful of times. The V gene is TRBV7-2, the J gene TRBJ1-6, with D possibly being TRBD1 (6 bases). The ends were cut back, 2 bases at V and 7 bases at J, with 9 bases in the middle. Germline CDR1 reads SGHTA; CDR2 reads FQGNSA. The CDR3 loop spans 14 amino acids. CDR3 sequence reads: CASSLWGGNSPLHF. In nucleotides, the CDR3 is TGTGCCAGCAGCTTATGGGGGGGCAATTCACCCCTCCACTTT.